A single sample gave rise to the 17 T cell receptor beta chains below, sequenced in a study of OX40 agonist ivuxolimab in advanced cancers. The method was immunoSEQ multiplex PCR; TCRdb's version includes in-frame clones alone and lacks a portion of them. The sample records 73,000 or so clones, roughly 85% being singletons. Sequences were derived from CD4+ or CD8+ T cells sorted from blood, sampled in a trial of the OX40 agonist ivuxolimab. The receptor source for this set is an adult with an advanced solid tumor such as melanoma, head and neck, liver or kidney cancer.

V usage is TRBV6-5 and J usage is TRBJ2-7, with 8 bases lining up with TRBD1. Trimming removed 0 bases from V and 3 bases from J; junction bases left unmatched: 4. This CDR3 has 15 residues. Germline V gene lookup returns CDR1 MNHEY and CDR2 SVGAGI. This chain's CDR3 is CASSYSGTGVYEQYF. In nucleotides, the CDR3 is TGTGCCAGCAGTTACTCGGGGACAGGAGTCTACGAGCAGTACTTC.

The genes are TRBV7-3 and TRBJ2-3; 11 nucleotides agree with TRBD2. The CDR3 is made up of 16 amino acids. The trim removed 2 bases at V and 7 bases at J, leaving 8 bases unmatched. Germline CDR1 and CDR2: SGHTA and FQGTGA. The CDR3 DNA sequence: TGTGCCAGCAGCTTAGACGGGACTAGCGGAAGGTATACGCAGTATTTT. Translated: CASSLDGTSGRYTQYF.

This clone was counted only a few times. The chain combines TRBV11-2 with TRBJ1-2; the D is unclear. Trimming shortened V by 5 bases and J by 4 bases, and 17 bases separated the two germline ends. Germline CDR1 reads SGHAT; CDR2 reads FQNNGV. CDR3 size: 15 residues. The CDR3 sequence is CASSHVRRRIYGYTF. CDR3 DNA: TGTGCCAGCAGCCACGTACGGCGAAGAATCTATGGCTACACCTTC.

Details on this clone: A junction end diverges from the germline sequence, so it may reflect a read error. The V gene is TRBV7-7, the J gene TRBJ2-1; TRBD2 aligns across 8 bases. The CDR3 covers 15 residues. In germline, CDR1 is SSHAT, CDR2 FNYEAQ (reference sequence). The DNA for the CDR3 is TGTGCTAGCAGTCCGGGGGGGAGCTCCTACAATGAGCAGTTCTTC. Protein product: CASSPGGSSYNEQFF.

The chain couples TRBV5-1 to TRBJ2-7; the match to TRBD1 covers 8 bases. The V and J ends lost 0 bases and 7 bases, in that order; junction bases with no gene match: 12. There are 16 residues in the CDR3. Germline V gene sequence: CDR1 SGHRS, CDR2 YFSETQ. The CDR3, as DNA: TGCGCCAGCAGCTTGGTATCGGGCACAGGGGGAAAAGAGCAGTACTTC. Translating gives CASSLVSGTGGKEQYF.

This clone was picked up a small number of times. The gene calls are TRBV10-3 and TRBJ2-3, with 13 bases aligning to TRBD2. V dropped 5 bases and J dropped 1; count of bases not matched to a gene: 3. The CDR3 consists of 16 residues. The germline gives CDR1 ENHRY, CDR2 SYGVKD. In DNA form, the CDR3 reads TGTGCCATCAGTCGGACTAGCGGGGGACGCACAGATACGCAGTATTTT. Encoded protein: CAISRTSGGRTDTQYF.

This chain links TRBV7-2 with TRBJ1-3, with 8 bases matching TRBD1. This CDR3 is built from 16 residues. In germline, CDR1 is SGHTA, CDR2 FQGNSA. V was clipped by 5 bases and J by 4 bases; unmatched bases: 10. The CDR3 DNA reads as TGTGCCAGCAGCCTCTGGGGACAGGCGGGAGGAAACACCATATATTTT. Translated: CASSLWGQAGGNTIYF.

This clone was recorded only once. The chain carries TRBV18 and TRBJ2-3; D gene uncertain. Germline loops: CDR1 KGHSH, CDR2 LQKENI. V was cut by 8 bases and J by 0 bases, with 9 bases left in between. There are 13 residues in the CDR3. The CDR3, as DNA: TGTGCCAGCGCATGGGGTAGCACAGATACGCAGTATTTT. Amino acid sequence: CASAWGSTDTQYF.

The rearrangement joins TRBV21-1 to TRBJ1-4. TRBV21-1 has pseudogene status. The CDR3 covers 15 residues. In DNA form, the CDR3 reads TGTGCCAGCAGCAAAGCGCGGAGCCCTTATGAAAAACTGTTTTTT. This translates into CASSKARSPYEKLFF.

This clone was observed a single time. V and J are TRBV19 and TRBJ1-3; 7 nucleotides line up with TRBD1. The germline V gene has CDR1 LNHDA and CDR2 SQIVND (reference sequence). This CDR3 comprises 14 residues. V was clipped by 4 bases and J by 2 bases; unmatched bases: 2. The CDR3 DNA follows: TGTGCCAGTAGTACAGGGGGGACTGGAAACACCATATATTTT. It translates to CASSTGGTGNTIYF.

In nucleotides, the CDR3 is TGTGCCAGCAGTGGGACAGGGTATCAGCCCCAGCATTTT. It translates to CASSGTGYQPQHF. The chain carries TRBV6-1 and TRBJ1-5; 8 positions agree with TRBD1. There are 13 residues in the CDR3. CDR1 is MNHNS and CDR2 is SASEGT in the germline V gene. The J segment lost 5 bases and the V segment lost 4 bases, leaving 1 base of the junction unmatched.

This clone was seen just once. The CDR3 region has the DNA TGTGCCAGCAGCTTAGCCTGGGAGCAGTTCTTC. Amino acid sequence: CASSLAWEQFF. The chain links TRBV11-2 to TRBJ2-1; D ambiguous. V gave up 1 base and J gave up 10 bases, with 5 bases separating them. Germline V CDR1 and CDR2: SGHAT, FQNNGV. This CDR3 has 11 residues.

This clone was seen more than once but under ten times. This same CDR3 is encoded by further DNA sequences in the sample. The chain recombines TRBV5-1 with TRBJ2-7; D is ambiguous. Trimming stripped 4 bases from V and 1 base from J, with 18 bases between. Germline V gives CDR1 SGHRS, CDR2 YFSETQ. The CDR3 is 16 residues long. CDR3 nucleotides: TGCGCCAGCAGCCCCGAAGGTTCGGGTTATTCCTACGAGCAGTACTTC. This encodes CASSPEGSGYSYEQYF.

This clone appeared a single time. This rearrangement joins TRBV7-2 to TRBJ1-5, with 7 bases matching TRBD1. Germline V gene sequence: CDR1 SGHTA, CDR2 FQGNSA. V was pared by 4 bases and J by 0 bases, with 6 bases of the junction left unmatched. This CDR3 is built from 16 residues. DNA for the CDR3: TGTGCCAGCAGCTCACAGGGGACCCTTAGCAATCAGCCCCAGCATTTT. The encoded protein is CASSSQGTLSNQPQHF.

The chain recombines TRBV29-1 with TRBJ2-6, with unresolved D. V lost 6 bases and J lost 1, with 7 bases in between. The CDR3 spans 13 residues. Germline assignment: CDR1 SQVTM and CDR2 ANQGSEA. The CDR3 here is CSVKWSGANVLTF. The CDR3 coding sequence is TGCAGCGTCAAGTGGTCTGGGGCCAACGTCCTGACTTTC.

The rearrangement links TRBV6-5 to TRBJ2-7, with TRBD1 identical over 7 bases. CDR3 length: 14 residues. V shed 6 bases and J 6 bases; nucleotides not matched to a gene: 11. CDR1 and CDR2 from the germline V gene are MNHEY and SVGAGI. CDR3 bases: TGTGCCAGCAGCTTGGGACAGAATCCCCTCGAGCAGTACTTC. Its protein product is CASSLGQNPLEQYF.

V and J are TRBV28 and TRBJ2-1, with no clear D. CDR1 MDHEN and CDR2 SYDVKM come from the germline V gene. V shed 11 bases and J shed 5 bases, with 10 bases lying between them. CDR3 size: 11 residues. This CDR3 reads CALKSNNEQFF. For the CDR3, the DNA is TGTGCCCTTAAATCAAACAATGAGCAGTTCTTC. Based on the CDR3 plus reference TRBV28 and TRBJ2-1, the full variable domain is DVKVTQSSRYLVKRTGEKVFLECVQDMDHENMFWYRQDPGLGLRLIYFSYDVKMKEKGDIPEGYSVSREKKERFSLILESASTNQTSMYLCALKSNNEQFFGPGTRLTVL.